A single sample gave rise to the 15 T cell receptor beta chains below, sequenced in a study of cytomegalovirus exposure and HLA in healthy donors. The PCR contained 60 Vbeta and 13 Jbeta primers. Generated by immunoSEQ multiplex PCR, the TCRdb table keeps only in-frame clones and is missing some. This specimen shows roughly 200,000 clones; the ten leading clones hold around 1.1%. The sample consisted of PBMCs. These receptors were taken from a girl between 2 and 10 years old in good health and CMV-seropositive.

The genes are TRBV11-2 and TRBJ2-7; D unresolved. Trimming shortened V by 6 bases and J by 5 bases, and 11 bases separated the two germline ends. The CDR3 loop spans 12 amino acids. Germline V gene data show CDR1 as SGHAT and CDR2 as FQNNGV. This CDR3 reads CASRPTTNEQYF. As DNA, the CDR3 is TGTGCCAGCAGGCCGACCACTAACGAGCAGTACTTC.

The chain combines TRBV5-1 with TRBJ2-1; 10 bases match TRBD2. In germline, CDR1 is SGHRS, CDR2 YFSETQ. This CDR3 is 15 amino acids long. Unmatched junction bases numbered 3, after V lost 0 bases and J lost 6 bases. This chain's CDR3 is CASSLGRTSGNEQFF. The CDR3 DNA reads TGCGCCAGCAGCTTGGGGCGGACTAGCGGCAATGAGCAGTTCTTC.

The chain joins TRBV5-6 to TRBJ1-1, with D possibly matching TRBD1 (6 bases). From germline, CDR1 is SGHDT and CDR2 YYEEEE. V was trimmed by 4 bases and J by 1 base, leaving 20 bases between them. The CDR3 totals 17 residues. In DNA form, the CDR3 reads TGTGCCAGCAGCGCCGCCCGGGGTTCAGGGGAGAACACTGAAGCTTTCTTT. Its translation is CASSAARGSGENTEAFF.

J is TRBJ2-1 and V is TRBV2; 11 bases line up with TRBD2. The V gene end was trimmed by 4 bases and the J gene end by 3 bases; junction bases not matched to a gene: 17. From germline, CDR1 is SNHLY and CDR2 FYNNEI. The CDR3 is made up of 20 amino acids. CDR3 amino acids: CASSGRLAGGTRINYNEQFF. The DNA of the CDR3 is TGTGCCAGCAGTGGGCGATTAGCGGGAGGGACCCGTATAAACTACAATGAGCAGTTCTTC.

CDR3 DNA: TGTGCCAGCAGTGATTCCAGTTCTGGAAACACCATATATTTT. This codes for CASSDSSSGNTIYF. V usage is TRBV6-1 and J usage is TRBJ1-3; no definite D call. This CDR3 region has 14 residues. Trimming removed 3 bases from V and 1 base from J, with 7 bases in between. Germline V lookup: CDR1 MNHNS, CDR2 SASEGT.

CDR3 nucleotide sequence: TGTGCCAGCAGCTTAAGGAGGCTAGCGGGAGGGCGCTACAATGAGCAGTTCTTC. Protein: CASSLRRLAGGRYNEQFF. The chain uses TRBV7-2 and TRBJ2-1; 12 nucleotides line up with TRBD2. CDR3 length: 18 residues. Germline loops: CDR1 SGHTA, CDR2 FQGNSA. J was trimmed by 3 bases and V by 2 bases; bases with no gene match: 8.

The chain carries TRBV5-1 and TRBJ2-1; 11 nucleotides align to TRBD1. Germline CDR1 reads SGHRS; CDR2 reads YFSETQ. V was pared by 4 bases and J by 8 bases, with 8 bases of the junction left unmatched. This CDR3 is 15 amino acids long. CDR3 amino acids: CASSPDRGLTDEQFF. The CDR3 DNA sequence: TGCGCCAGCAGCCCGGACAGGGGGCTTACCGATGAGCAGTTCTTC.

The rearrangement uses TRBV9 and TRBJ2-1, with TRBD2 matching over 7 bases. The CDR3 is 17 residues long. The ends lost 3 bases at V and 1 base at J; junction bases unmatched: 10. CDR1 is SGDLS, CDR2 YYNGEE, per germline. CDR3 in DNA: TGTGCCAGCAGCGGAAACCCCGGGACTATATCCTACAATGAGCAGTTCTTC. Protein product: CASSGNPGTISYNEQFF.

The gene calls are TRBV7-2 and TRBJ2-1; 9 bases match TRBD2. Germline CDR1 and CDR2: SGHTA and FQGNSA. The CDR3 spans 16 residues. V lost 5 bases and J lost 9; bases outside the gene matches: 14. The CDR3 nucleotides are TGTGCCAGCAGCAGAGTCGCTAGCGGGATAAGGAGTGAGCAGTTCTTC. Its translation is CASSRVASGIRSEQFF.

The chain joins TRBV5-1 to TRBJ2-2, with D perhaps matching TRBD2 (6 bases). CDR3 length equals 14 residues. Germline assignment: CDR1 SGHRS and CDR2 YFSETQ. Between the trimmed V and J ends, which lost 6 bases and 2 bases, there was a span of 11 bases. CDR3 DNA: TGCGCCAGCATGGGCGGGACCAACACCGGGGAGCTGTTTTTT. Its protein product is CASMGGTNTGELFF.

CDR3 DNA sequence: TGTGCCAGCAGCCACAGGGTAGGTTTCTCCTACAATGAGCAGTTCTTC. Encoded protein: CASSHRVGFSYNEQFF. The J gene is TRBJ2-1, the V gene TRBV5-6, with D perhaps TRBD1 (6 bases). The CDR3 is made up of 16 amino acids. The ends were cut back, 4 bases at V and 0 bases at J, with 14 bases in the middle. CDR1 SGHDT and CDR2 YYEEEE come from the germline V gene.

The chain carries TRBV19 and TRBJ2-1; D perhaps matches TRBD1 (7 bases). CDR1 LNHDA and CDR2 SQIVND come from the germline V gene (reference sequence). This CDR3 has 15 residues. V was cut by 1 base and J by 6 bases, with 13 bases left in between. CDR3 sequence (DNA): TGTGCCAGTAGTATAGTGGGGGGACAGTTCAATGAGCAGTTCTTC. The encoded protein is CASSIVGGQFNEQFF.

This rearrangement joins TRBV7-2 to TRBJ2-3; the D is unclear. Between the trimmed V and J ends, which lost 4 bases and 4 bases, there was a span of 12 bases. Germline CDR1 is SGHTA and CDR2 is FQGNSA. The CDR3 has 14 amino acids. The DNA of the CDR3 is TGTGCCAGCAGCTCAGACTTTGGCCCAGATACGCAGTATTTT. This translates into CASSSDFGPDTQYF.

This chain links TRBV21-1 with TRBJ1-5; the listed D gene, TRBD1, was not tested against the DNA. TRBV21-1 is reported as a pseudogene. CDR3 length: 17 residues. The CDR3 spells CASSATGLRYSNQPQHF. In nucleotides, the CDR3 is TGTGCCAGCAGCGCAACAGGGCTCCGGTATAGCAATCAGCCCCAGCATTTT.

In DNA, the CDR3 is TGTGCCAGCAGCATGGACAGTAACACTGAAGCTTTCTTT. Its protein is CASSMDSNTEAFF. The rearrangement uses TRBV7-6 and TRBJ1-1; D is perhaps TRBD1 (6 bases). Trimming stripped 5 bases from V and 2 bases from J, with 9 bases between. CDR1 and CDR2 (germline): SGHVS, FNYEAQ. CDR3 length: 13 residues.